These 12 T cell receptor beta chains originate from one sample sequenced in a study of shared clonotypes between healthy human individuals. TCRdb keeps only in-frame clones here, not all; method: immunoSEQ multiplex PCR. The sample consists of roughly 2.2 million clones, about 92% of them appearing once. Sequencing was done on a sample of naive CD4+ T cells from PBMCs. Subset reported: CD45RA+ positively selected. The receptors come from a man aged 18 to 29 in good health. Some clones in this sample may be carry-over from other donors' samples.

This sequence joins TRBV30 and TRBJ2-3; no clear D gene. The germline V and J ends were trimmed by 0 bases and 2 bases, with 9 bases remaining between them. Germline CDR1 reads GTSNPN; CDR2 reads SVGIG (reference sequence). This CDR3 comprises 14 residues. Written as DNA, the CDR3 is TGTGCCTGGAGTGTACCCGGGCCCACAGATACGCAGTATTTT. This gives the protein CAWSVPGPTDTQYF.

This clone was observed once. The chain couples TRBV5-4 to TRBJ2-7, with D unclear. From germline, CDR1 is SGHNT and CDR2 YYREEE (reference sequence). V was pared by 4 bases and J by 1 base, with 15 bases between. The CDR3 has 15 residues. CDR3 DNA sequence: TGTGCCAGCAGCCGCGGCACGACGGTTTCCTACGAGCAGTACTTC. This sequence encodes CASSRGTTVSYEQYF.

The rearrangement links TRBV11-2 to TRBJ1-2; TRBD1 might be the D (6 bases). Germline CDR1 reads SGHAT; CDR2 reads FQNNGV. The CDR3 contains 12 residues. Trimming stripped 5 bases from V and 8 bases from J, with 12 bases between. CDR3 coding DNA: TGTGCCAGCAGCAGCGGGACATACGGCTACACCTTC. It yields the protein CASSSGTYGYTF.

This chain connects TRBV9 to TRBJ2-3; D is possibly TRBD2 (5 bases). Deletions cut 3 bases from V and 2 bases from J, with 10 bases between. CDR1 and CDR2 (germline): SGDLS, YYNGEE. This CDR3 has 14 amino acids. The DNA for the CDR3 is TGTGCCAGCAGCGCCCCCCGGGACACAGATACGCAGTATTTT. As protein: CASSAPRDTDTQYF.

The chain is built from TRBV5-8 and TRBJ1-5; D may be TRBD1 (5 bases). The CDR3 consists of 13 residues. In germline, CDR1 is SGHTS, CDR2 YDEGEE. Deletions cut 4 bases from V and 7 bases from J, with 12 bases between. The CDR3 reads CASSGTGYQPQHF. The DNA for the CDR3 is TGTGCCAGCAGCGGTACAGGATACCAGCCCCAGCATTTT.

The J gene is TRBJ2-1, the V gene TRBV28; no firm D call. From germline, CDR1 is MDHEN and CDR2 SYDVKM. Trimming removed 2 bases from V and 7 bases from J, with 12 bases in between. There are 14 residues in the CDR3. The CDR3 DNA reads as TGTGCCAGCAGTTTAGTCTGGGGTATGAATGAGCAGTTCTTC. The encoded protein is CASSLVWGMNEQFF.

V is TRBV25-1 and J is TRBJ1-2, with D possibly being TRBD1 (5 bases). Trimming removed 3 bases at V and 5 bases at J, with 13 bases between. Looked up from germline, CDR1 is MGHDK and CDR2 is SYGVNS. The CDR3 loop spans 14 amino acids. In DNA form, the CDR3 reads TGTGCCAGCAGTGAGCGACAGTCAATGTATGGCTACACCTTC. This sequence encodes CASSERQSMYGYTF.

The genes are TRBV10-3 and TRBJ1-1; D is undetermined. The V end was cut by 4 bases, the J end by 1 base, with 13 bases between. Per germline, CDR1 ENHRY and CDR2 SYGVKD. This CDR3 has 15 amino acids. The CDR3 region is CAISGIRATNTEAFF. CDR3 in DNA: TGTGCCATCAGTGGGATCCGGGCGACGAACACTGAAGCTTTCTTT.

V is TRBV7-2 and J is TRBJ2-6, with TRBD1 matching 7 bases. Unmatched junction bases numbered 12, after V lost 5 bases and J lost 2 bases. The CDR3 consists of 18 residues. Looked up from germline, CDR1 is SGHTA and CDR2 is FQGNSA. CDR3 DNA sequence: TGTGCCAGCAGCAACTTTGGGACAGTAATAACTGGGGCCAACGTCCTGACTTTC. Translating it yields CASSNFGTVITGANVLTF.

The chain links TRBV5-1 to TRBJ1-2, with D unclear. V gave up 0 bases and J gave up 2 bases, with 8 bases separating them. This CDR3 contains 14 residues. Germline lookup yields CDR1 SGHRS and CDR2 YFSETQ. DNA for the CDR3: TGCGCCAGCAGCTTGGCCACGGGAAACTATGGCTACACCTTC. Translation gives CASSLATGNYGYTF.

The chain has TRBV20-1 and TRBJ2-1, with D possibly TRBD2 on 6 matching bases. V was clipped by 6 bases and J by 8 bases, with 11 bases between them. Germline CDR1 DFQATT, CDR2 SNEGSKA (reference sequence). This CDR3 contains 11 residues. DNA for the CDR3: TGCAGTGCAGGGACTTACGATGAGCAGTTCTTC. Residues: CSAGTYDEQFF.

V gene TRBV9 combines with J gene TRBJ1-1; TRBD1 might be the D (5 bases). In germline, CDR1 is SGDLS, CDR2 YYNGEE. V lost 1 base and J 1 base, leaving 14 bases between the germline ends. The CDR3 is made up of 16 amino acids. In DNA, the CDR3 is TGTGCCAGCAGCGTATCGGGGCGTCCCAAGAACACTGAAGCTTTCTTT. This translates into CASSVSGRPKNTEAFF.